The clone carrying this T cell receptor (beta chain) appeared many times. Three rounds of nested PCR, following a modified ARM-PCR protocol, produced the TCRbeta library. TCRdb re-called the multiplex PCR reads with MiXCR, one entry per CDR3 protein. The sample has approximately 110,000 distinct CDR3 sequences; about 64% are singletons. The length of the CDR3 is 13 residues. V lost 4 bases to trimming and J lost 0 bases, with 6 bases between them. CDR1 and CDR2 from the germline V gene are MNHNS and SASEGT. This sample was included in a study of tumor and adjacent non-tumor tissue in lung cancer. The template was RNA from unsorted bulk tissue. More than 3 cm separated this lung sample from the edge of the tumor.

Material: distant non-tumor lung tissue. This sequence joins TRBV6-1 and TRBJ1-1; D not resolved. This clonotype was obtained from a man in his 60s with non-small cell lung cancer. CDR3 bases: TGTGCCAGCAGTGTGGAGATGAACACTGAAGCTTTCTTT. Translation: CASSVEMNTEAFF.